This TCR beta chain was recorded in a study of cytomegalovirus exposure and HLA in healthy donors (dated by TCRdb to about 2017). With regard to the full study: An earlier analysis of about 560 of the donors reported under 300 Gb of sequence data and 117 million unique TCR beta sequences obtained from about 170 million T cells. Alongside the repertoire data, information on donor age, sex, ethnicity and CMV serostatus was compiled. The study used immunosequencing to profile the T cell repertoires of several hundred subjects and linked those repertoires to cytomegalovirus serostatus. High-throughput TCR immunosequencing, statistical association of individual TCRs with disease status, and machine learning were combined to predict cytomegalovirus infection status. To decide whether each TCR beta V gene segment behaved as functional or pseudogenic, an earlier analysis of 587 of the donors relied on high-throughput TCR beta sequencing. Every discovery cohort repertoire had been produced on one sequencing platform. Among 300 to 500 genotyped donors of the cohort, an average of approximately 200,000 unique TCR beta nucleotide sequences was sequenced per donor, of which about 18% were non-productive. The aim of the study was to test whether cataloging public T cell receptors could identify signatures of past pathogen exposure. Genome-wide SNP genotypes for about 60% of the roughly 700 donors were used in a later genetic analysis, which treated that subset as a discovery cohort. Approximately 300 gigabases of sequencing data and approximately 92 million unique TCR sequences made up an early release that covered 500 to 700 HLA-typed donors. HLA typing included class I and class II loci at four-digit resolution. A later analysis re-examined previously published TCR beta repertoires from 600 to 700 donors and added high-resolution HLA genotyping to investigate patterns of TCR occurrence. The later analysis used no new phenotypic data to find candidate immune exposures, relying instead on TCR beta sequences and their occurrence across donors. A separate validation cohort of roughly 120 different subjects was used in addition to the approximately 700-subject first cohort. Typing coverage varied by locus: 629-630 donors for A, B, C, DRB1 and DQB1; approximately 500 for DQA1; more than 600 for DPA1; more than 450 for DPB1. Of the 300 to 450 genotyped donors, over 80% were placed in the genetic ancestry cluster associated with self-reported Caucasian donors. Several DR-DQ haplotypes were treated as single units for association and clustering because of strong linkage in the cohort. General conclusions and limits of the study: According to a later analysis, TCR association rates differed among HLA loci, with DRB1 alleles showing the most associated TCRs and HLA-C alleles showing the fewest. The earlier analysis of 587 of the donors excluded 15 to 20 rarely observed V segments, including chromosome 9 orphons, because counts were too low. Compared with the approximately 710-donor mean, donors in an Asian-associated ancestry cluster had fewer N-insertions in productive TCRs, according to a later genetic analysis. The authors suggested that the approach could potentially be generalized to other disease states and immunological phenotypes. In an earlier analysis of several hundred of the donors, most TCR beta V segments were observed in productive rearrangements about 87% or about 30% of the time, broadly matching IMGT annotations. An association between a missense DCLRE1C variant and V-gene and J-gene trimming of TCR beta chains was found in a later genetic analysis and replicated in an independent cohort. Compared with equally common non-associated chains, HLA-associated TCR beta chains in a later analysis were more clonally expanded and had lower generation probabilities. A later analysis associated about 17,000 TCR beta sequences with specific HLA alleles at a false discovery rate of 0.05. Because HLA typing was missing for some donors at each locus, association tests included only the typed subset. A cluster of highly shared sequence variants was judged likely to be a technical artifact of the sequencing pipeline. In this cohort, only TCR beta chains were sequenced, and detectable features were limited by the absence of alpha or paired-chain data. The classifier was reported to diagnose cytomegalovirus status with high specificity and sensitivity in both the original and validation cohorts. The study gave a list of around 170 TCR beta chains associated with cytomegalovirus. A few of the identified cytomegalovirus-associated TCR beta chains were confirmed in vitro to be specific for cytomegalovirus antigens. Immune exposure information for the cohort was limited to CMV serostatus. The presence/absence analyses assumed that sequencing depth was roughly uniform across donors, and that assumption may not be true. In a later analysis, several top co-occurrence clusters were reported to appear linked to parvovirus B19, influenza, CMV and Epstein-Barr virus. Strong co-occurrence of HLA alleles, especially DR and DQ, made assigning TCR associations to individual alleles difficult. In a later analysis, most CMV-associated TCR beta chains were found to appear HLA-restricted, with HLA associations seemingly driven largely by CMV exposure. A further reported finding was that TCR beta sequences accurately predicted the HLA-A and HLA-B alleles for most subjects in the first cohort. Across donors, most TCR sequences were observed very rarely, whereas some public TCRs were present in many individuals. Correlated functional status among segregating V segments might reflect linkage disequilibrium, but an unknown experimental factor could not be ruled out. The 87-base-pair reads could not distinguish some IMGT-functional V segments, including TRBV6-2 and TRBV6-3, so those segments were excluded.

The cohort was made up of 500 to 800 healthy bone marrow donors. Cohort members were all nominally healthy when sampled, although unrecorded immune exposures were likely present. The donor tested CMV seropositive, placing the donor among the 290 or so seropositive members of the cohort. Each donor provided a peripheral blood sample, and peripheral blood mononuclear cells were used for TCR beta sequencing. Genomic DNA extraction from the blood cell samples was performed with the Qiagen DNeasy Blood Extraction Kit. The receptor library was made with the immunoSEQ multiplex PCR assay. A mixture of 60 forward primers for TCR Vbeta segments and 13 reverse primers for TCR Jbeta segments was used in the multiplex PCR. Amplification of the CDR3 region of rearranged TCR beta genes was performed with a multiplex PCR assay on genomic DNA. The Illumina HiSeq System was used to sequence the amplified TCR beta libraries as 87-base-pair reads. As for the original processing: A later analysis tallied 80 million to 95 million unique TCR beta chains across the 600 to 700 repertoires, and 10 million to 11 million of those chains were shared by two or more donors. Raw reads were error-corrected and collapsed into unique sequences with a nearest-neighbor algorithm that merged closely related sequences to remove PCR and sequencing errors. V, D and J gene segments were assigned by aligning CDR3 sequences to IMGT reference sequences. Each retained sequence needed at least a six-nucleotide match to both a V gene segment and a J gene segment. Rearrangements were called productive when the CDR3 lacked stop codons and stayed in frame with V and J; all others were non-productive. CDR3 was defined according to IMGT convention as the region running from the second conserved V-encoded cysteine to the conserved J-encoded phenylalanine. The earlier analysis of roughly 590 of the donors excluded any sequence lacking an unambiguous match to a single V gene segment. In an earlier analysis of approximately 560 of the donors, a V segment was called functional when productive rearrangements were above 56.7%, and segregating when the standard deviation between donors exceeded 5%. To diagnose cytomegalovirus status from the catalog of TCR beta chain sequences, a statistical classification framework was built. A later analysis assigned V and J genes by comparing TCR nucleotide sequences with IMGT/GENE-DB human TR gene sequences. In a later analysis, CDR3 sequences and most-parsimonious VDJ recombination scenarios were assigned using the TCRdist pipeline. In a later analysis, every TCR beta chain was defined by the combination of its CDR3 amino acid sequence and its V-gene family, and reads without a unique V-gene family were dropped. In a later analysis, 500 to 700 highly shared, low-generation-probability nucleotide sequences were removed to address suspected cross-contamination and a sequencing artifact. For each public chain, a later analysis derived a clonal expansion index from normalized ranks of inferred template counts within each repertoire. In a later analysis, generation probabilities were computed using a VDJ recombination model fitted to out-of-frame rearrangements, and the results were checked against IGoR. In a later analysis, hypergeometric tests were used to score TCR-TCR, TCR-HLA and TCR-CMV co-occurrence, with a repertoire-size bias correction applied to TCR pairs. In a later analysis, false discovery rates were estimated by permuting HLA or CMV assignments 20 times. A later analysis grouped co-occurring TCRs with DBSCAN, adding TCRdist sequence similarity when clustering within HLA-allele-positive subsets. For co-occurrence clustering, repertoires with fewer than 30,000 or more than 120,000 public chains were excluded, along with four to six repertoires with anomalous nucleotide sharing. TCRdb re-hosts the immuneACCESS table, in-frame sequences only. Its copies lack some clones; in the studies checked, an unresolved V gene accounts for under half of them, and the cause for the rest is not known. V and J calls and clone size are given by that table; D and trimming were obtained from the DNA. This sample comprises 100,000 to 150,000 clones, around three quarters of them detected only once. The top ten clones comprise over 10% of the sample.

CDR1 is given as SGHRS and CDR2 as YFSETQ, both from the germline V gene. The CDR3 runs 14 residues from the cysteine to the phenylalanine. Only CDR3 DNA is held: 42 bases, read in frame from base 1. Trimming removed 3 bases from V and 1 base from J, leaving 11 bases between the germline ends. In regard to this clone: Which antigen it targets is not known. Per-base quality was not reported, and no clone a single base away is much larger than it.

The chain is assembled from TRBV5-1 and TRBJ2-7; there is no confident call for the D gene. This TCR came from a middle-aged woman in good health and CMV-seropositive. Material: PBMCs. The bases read TGCGCCAGCAGCTCCACCACACCTTCCTACGAGCAGTACTTC. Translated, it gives CASSSTTPSYEQYF.